These T cell receptor beta chains were read from a single sample in a study of blood T cell repertoires in COVID-19. Sequencing was performed with immunoSEQ multiplex PCR; in TCRdb, only in-frame clones are kept and a portion is missing. The sample has about 210,000 clones, about 86% seen once. The sample comprised peripheral blood. Receptors originate from a man aged 50-59 years with active or convalescent COVID-19. The CDR3 runs from the conserved cysteine through the conserved F or W. D genes are given only for firm matches. Size values are once, few and many counts, or a class for expanded clones, and some rows have none.

.	TRBV7-3	14	TRBJ2-1	.	TGTGCCAGCAGCCCCTCTTATCAAGCAAATGAGCAGTTCTTC	CASSPSYQANEQFF
.	TRBV18	16	TRBJ2-5	TRBD1	TGTGCCAGCTCACCTACCGGGACAGGGGTAGGAGAGACCCAGTACTTC	CASSPTGTGVGETQYF
once	TRBV6-5	15	TRBJ1-2	TRBD1	TGTGCCAGCAGTTACCTCACAGGGGCTTTGGGCGGCTACACCTTC	CASSYLTGALGGYTF
.	TRBV10-3	16	TRBJ1-4	.	TGTGCCGCCGGGCGGGGGCGGGACGAAGGTAATGAAAAACTGTTTTTT	CAAGRGRDEGNEKLFF
.	TRBV3-1/TRBV3-2	18	TRBJ2-1	TRBD2	TGTGCCAGGACGAGACAGAACGGACTAGCGGGGGTCTACAATGAGCAGTTCTTC	CARTRQNGLAGVYNEQFF
.	TRBV4-2	15	TRBJ2-1	TRBD2	TGTGCCAGCAGCCAAGATCGACTAGCGGGAGCTGAGCAGTTCTTC	CASSQDRLAGAEQFF
.	TRBV6-2/TRBV6-3	18	TRBJ1-3	.	TGTGCCAGCAGTTACCAAGGAGCTGGGGCGAGGTCCGGAAACACCATATATTTT	CASSYQGAGARSGNTIYF
.	TRBV5-4	14	TRBJ2-7	TRBD1	TGTGCCAGCAGCCCCGAGACAGGGGCCTACGAGCAGTACTTC	CASSPETGAYEQYF
few	TRBV10-2	14	TRBJ1-6	.	TGCGCCAGCAGCCTCAGGGATTATAATTCACCCCTCCACTTT	CASSLRDYNSPLHF
.	TRBV4-1	18	TRBJ1-2	.	TGCGCCAGCAGCCAAGACTTATTTAGACAGAGAGCTAACTATGGCTACACCTTC	CASSQDLFRQRANYGYTF
.	TRBV6-5	13	TRBJ1-5	.	TGTGCCGCAGGGAGCGGGGTAAATCAGCCCCAGCATTTT	CAAGSGVNQPQHF
.	TRBV7-2	13	TRBJ2-7	.	TGTGCCAGCAGCTTAGGGGGGGACTACGAGCAGTACTTC	CASSLGGDYEQYF
few	TRBV10-3	11	TRBJ2-3	.	TGTGCCATCAGTGGCGGGGATACGCAGTATTTT	CAISGGDTQYF
.	TRBV27	17	TRBJ2-2	TRBD2	TGTGCCAGCACCTTTCGGGCGGGAGCCTCGGGCACCGGGGAACTGTTTTTT	CASTFRAGASGTGELFF
.	TRBV7-2	15	TRBJ2-3	TRBD2	TGTGCCAGCAGCTCACAGCGGGGTAGCACAGATACGCAGTATTTT	CASSSQRGSTDTQYF
.	TRBV12-5	14	TRBJ1-6	TRBD1	TGTGCTAGTGGTTTAGGACAGGGAACTTCACCCCTCCACTTT	CASGLGQGTSPLHF
.	TRBV28	14	TRBJ2-5	.	TGTGCCAGCAGCCTAGGACTCATCGGAGAGACCCAGTACTTC	CASSLGLIGETQYF
many	TRBV3-1/TRBV3-2	16	TRBJ2-1	TRBD1	TGTGCCAGCAGCCAAGGTACCGGGACAGGGGGCTCTGAGCAGTTCTTC	CASSQGTGTGGSEQFF
.	TRBV18	14	TRBJ2-7	.	TGTGCCAGCTCACGAGGACTGGAGCCATACGAGCAGTACTTC	CASSRGLEPYEQYF
.	TRBV9	14	TRBJ2-3	.	TGTGCCAGCAAGGCAGCGCCTAGCACAGATACGCAGTATTTT	CASKAAPSTDTQYF
medium-sized	TRBV9	15	TRBJ1-2	.	TGTGCCAGCAGCGTAGCCCCAGGGCTCCTTTATGGCTACACCTTC	CASSVAPGLLYGYTF
.	TRBV10-3	12	TRBJ2-7	.	TGTGCCATCAGTGACGTAACCTACGAGCAGTACTTC	CAISDVTYEQYF
.	TRBV9	15	TRBJ2-5	.	TGTGCCAGCAGCGTGGGTAGGGCTAGCAGTGAGACCCAGTACTTC	CASSVGRASSETQYF
.	TRBV25-1	13	TRBJ1-1	.	TGTGCCAGCCGAGAGGTTACGGGGACTGAAGCTTTCTTT	CASREVTGTEAFF
.	TRBV4-1	15	TRBJ2-7	.	TGCGCCAGCAGCCAACAGGGAACGGGGGCCTACGAGCAGTACTTC	CASSQQGTGAYEQYF
.	TRBV7-2	15	TRBJ1-6	.	TGTGCCAGCAGCTTAGCGGCCGGGGAACATTCACCCCTCCACTTT	CASSLAAGEHSPLHF
few	TRBV4-1	19	TRBJ2-2	TRBD1	TGCGCCAGCAGCACCCCACCCGGCAGGGGGACCCCGGGAACCGGGGAGCTGTTTTTT	CASSTPPGRGTPGTGELFF
.	TRBV18	14	TRBJ1-5	.	TGTGCCAGCTCACCCACGGGGTACGGTCAGCCCCAGCATTTT	CASSPTGYGQPQHF
.	TRBV15	13	TRBJ2-7	TRBD1	TGTGCCACCAGCAGCGACAGGGACTACGAGCAGTACTTC	CATSSDRDYEQYF
.	TRBV2	13	TRBJ1-2	TRBD1	TGTGCCAGCAGTCCCGGGACAGGGTATGGCTACACCTTC	CASSPGTGYGYTF
.	TRBV5-1	13	TRBJ2-2	.	TGCGCCAGCAGCGGGCAGGTGGACGGGGAGCTGTTTTTT	CASSGQVDGELFF
.	TRBV4-1	19	TRBJ2-5	TRBD2	TGCGCCAGCAGCCGCTCGACCGGGAGGGCTAGCGGGAGGGTAGAGACCCAGTACTTC	CASSRSTGRASGRVETQYF
.	TRBV7-9	17	TRBJ2-3	TRBD2	TGTGCCAGCAGCCCTCTCGGACTAGCGGGGCCCACAGATACGCAGTATTTT	CASSPLGLAGPTDTQYF
few	TRBV10-1	16	TRBJ2-7	TRBD1	TGCGCCAGCAGTGAGACCGGGACAGGGGGCTACTACGAGCAGTACTTC	CASSETGTGGYYEQYF
once	TRBV5-5	13	TRBJ1-1	TRBD1	TGTGCCAGCAGCCACGGACAGGGTCTTGAAGCTTTCTTT	CASSHGQGLEAFF
.	TRBV6-2/TRBV6-3	15	TRBJ2-3	TRBD2	TGTGCCAGCAGTTATAGGCGGGGGGCGACAGATACGCAGTATTTT	CASSYRRGATDTQYF
.	TRBV25-1	16	TRBJ2-5	.	TGTGCCAGCAGTGTACCGGGACTGATAAAAAAAGAGACCCAGTACTTC	CASSVPGLIKKETQYF
few	TRBV4-1	14	TRBJ2-7	.	TGCGCCAGCAGCCAAGAACCGACTGCCTACGAGCAGTACTTC	CASSQEPTAYEQYF
.	TRBV18	15	TRBJ2-5	TRBD2	TGTGCCAGCTCACCTTCTAGCGGGGGGCGAGAGACCCAGTACTTC	CASSPSSGGRETQYF